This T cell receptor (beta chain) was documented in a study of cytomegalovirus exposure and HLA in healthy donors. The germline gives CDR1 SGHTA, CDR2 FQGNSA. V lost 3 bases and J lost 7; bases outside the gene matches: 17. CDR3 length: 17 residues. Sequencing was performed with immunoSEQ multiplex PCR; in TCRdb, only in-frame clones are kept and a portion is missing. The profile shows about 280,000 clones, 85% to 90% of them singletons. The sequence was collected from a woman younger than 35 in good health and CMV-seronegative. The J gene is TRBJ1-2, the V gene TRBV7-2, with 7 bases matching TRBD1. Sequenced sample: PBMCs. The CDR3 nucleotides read TGTGCCAGCAGCTTTCGACACGGGATGACAGGGCTGGGTGGCTACACCTTC. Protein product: CASSFRHGMTGLGGYTF.